This TCR beta chain was recorded in a study of memory CD4+ T cells and cytomegalovirus serostatus. Study background: Of the healthy Belgian adults, fewer than 10 were CMV seropositive and 20 to 30 seronegative.

This CDR3 is 12 amino acids long. CDR1 and CDR2 (germline): SNHLY, FYNNEI. Trimming took off 5 bases at V and 6 bases at J, with 8 bases between the two ends. The sort gate was single viable CD3+CD4+CD8-CD45RO+ cells for memory CD4+ T cells. Broader study findings: About 40% of the roughly 150 known CMV-associated TCRbeta sequences appeared in CD4+ memory. Median bootstrapped AUC for CMV status was about 0.94 originally, about 0.9 US-trained.

The table came from immunoSEQ multiplex PCR; TCRdb's copy has only in-frame clones and leaves some out. This sample carries tens of thousands of clones, around 80% of them seen once, and the ten largest clones take less than 0.9%. This clone appeared once. Its antigen is unknown. This receptor was obtained from an adult in good health and CMV-seronegative. The chain carries TRBV2 and TRBJ2-1; D is unclear. Sequencing was done on a sample of memory CD4+ T cells from blood. The CDR3 coding sequence is TGTGCCAGCAGTCCGAGGCGCAATGAGCAGTTCTTC. This gives the protein CASSPRRNEQFF.